These T cell receptor beta chains were read from a single sample in a study of T cell responses to AZD1222 COVID-19 vaccine. Only in-frame clones appear in the TCRdb table, and some are missing; sequencing was by immunoSEQ multiplex PCR. The table has about 110,000 clones, 80% to 95% seen once. The material sequenced was peripheral blood, taken 28 days after the second AZD1222 dose. The receptors were gathered from an adult who received the AZD1222 COVID-19 vaccine. The CDR3 runs from the conserved cysteine through the conserved F or W. A D gene is named only where the DNA matches it firmly. A row's size may be missing; if present it is once, few, many or a size class.

>TRBJ2-7|NA|NA|TRBV14
CASSRRQPSYEQYF
TGTGCCAGCAGCCGTCGACAGCCCTCCTACGAGCAGTACTTC
>TRBJ1-4|NA|NA|TRBV6-5
CASSRGATNEKLFF
TGTGCCAGCAGTCGTGGGGCGACTAATGAAAAACTGTTTTTT
>TRBJ1-5|NA|NA|TRBV10-1
CASSDGYRQPQHF
TGCGCCAGCAGTGATGGATATCGGCAGCCCCAGCATTTT
>TRBJ1-3|NA|NA|TRBV11-3
CASSLDPTSGNTIYF
TGTGCCAGCAGCTTAGATCCGACATCTGGAAACACCATATATTTT
>TRBJ1-6|TRBD1|NA|TRBV27
CASSLGQGVSPLHF
TGTGCCAGCAGTTTGGGACAGGGGGTTTCACCCCTCCACTTT
>TRBJ2-3|NA|NA|TRBV19
CASRDGGGLGDTQYF
TGTGCCAGTAGAGATGGCGGGGGCCTCGGAGATACGCAGTATTTT
>TRBJ2-3|NA|NA|TRBV11-2
CASSLSLGPRTDTQYF
TGTGCCAGCAGCTTATCCCTGGGTCCCCGCACAGATACGCAGTATTTT
>TRBJ1-1|NA|NA|TRBV7-9
CASSLGGTNAEAFF
TGTGCCAGCAGCTTAGGGGGGACGAACGCTGAAGCTTTCTTT
>TRBJ1-3|NA|NA|TRBV4-2
CASSQAEGLSGNTIYF
TGTGCCAGCAGCCAAGCTGAAGGGCTGTCTGGAAACACCATATATTTT
>TRBJ2-3|TRBD1|NA|TRBV6-4
CASSDGTGGADTQYF
TGTGCCAGCAGTGACGGGACAGGGGGCGCAGATACGCAGTATTTT
>TRBJ1-6|NA|NA|TRBV10-3
CAISSGGNNSPLHF
TGTGCCATCAGCTCCGGGGGAAATAATTCACCCCTCCACTTT
>TRBJ2-7|TRBD2|NA|TRBV7-2
CASSALGLSGGYF
TGTGCCAGCAGCGCCCTAGGCCTTAGCGGGGGGTACTTC
>TRBJ2-3|NA|NA|TRBV18
CASSSPGSDTQYF
TGTGCCAGCTCAAGTCCGGGATCTGATACGCAGTATTTT
>TRBJ1-2|NA|NA|TRBV5-1
CASSLAGDDYGYTF
TGCGCCAGCAGCTTGGCAGGGGATGACTATGGCTACACCTTC
>TRBJ2-7|NA|NA|TRBV4-3
CASSQGRDEQYF
TGCGCCAGCAGCCAGGGGCGGGACGAGCAGTACTTC
>TRBJ1-1|NA|NA|TRBV6-2/TRBV6-3
CASSYVYMNTEAFF
TGTGCCAGCAGTTACGTTTACATGAACACTGAAGCTTTCTTT
>TRBJ1-1|TRBD1|NA|TRBV7-2
CASSPRQGGTEAFF
TGTGCCAGCAGCCCCCGACAGGGGGGAACTGAAGCTTTCTTT
>TRBJ1-4|TRBD1|NA|TRBV7-9
CASSLRDRAEKLFF
TGTGCCAGCAGCTTAAGGGACAGGGCGGAAAAACTGTTTTTT
>TRBJ2-1|TRBD2|NA|TRBV7-6
CASSLSGLGANEQFF
TGTGCCAGCAGCTTATCGGGACTAGGTGCCAATGAGCAGTTCTTC
>TRBJ2-3|NA|once|TRBV5-1
CASSLALRGDLDTQYF
TGCGCCAGCAGCTTGGCCTTGCGGGGTGACTTAGATACGCAGTATTTT
>TRBJ2-1|NA|NA|TRBV3-1/TRBV3-2
CASSQELTGGTYNEQFF
TGTGCCAGCAGCCAAGAATTGACGGGGGGCACCTACAATGAGCAGTTCTTC
>TRBJ1-2|TRBD1|NA|TRBV10-3
CAITDDRDGYTF
TGTGCCATCACCGACGACAGGGATGGCTACACCTTC
>TRBJ1-6|TRBD1|NA|TRBV4-3
CASSQDRVSSPLHF
TGCGCCAGCAGCCAGGACAGGGTCTCCTCACCCCTCCACTTT
>TRBJ2-5|NA|NA|TRBV7-2
CASADAPVETQYF
TGTGCCAGCGCAGATGCTCCCGTAGAGACCCAGTACTTC
>TRBJ1-4|TRBD1|NA|TRBV5-6
CASSSLGQGVGNEKLFF
TGTGCCAGCAGCTCCTTGGGACAGGGGGTCGGGAATGAAAAACTGTTTTTT
>TRBJ1-2|NA|NA|TRBV12-3/TRBV12-4
CASSRDLRYGYTF
TGTGCCAGCAGCAGGGACCTTAGGTATGGCTACACCTTC
>TRBJ2-3|NA|NA|TRBV19
CASSITQSTDTQYF
TGTGCCAGTAGTATTACTCAAAGCACAGATACGCAGTATTTT
>TRBJ1-1|NA|NA|TRBV21-1
CASSGHLNTEAFF
TGTGCCAGCAGCGGACACTTGAACACTGAAGCTTTCTTT
>TRBJ2-7|NA|NA|TRBV5-1
CASNLGSRDGTYEQYF
TGCGCCAGCAACCTAGGAAGTCGGGACGGAACCTACGAGCAGTACTTC
>TRBJ2-6|TRBD1|NA|TRBV10-3
CAISLGQAGTGANVLTF
TGTGCCATCAGTCTCGGACAGGCCGGGACTGGGGCCAACGTCCTGACTTTC
>TRBJ1-1|NA|once|TRBV4-1
CASSQEEGQNTEAFF
TGCGCCAGCAGCCAAGAAGAAGGACAGAACACTGAAGCTTTCTTT
>TRBJ1-3|NA|NA|TRBV19
CASTVGRNSGNTIYF
TGTGCCAGTACCGTAGGACGGAACTCTGGAAACACCATATATTTT
>TRBJ2-1|NA|NA|TRBV6-4
CASSGGGHNEQFF
TGTGCCAGCAGTGGGGGGGGCCACAATGAGCAGTTCTTC
>TRBJ2-1|NA|NA|TRBV15
CATSRNRELGPYNEQFF
TGTGCCACCAGCAGGAACAGGGAGCTGGGCCCTTACAATGAGCAGTTCTTC
>TRBJ2-7|TRBD1|NA|TRBV27
CASSITGGYEQYF
TGTGCCAGCAGTATTACAGGGGGCTACGAGCAGTACTTC
>TRBJ1-2|NA|NA|TRBV12-3/TRBV12-4
CASSGGHEGGYTF
TGTGCCAGCAGTGGCGGGCACGAGGGTGGCTACACCTTC
>TRBJ1-6|NA|NA|TRBV7-8
CASSRVQSNSPLHF
TGTGCCAGCAGCCGGGTGCAGAGTAATTCACCCCTCCACTTT
>TRBJ2-7|TRBD2|NA|TRBV19
CASSMGLAGFYEQYF
TGTGCCAGTAGTATGGGACTAGCGGGGTTCTACGAGCAGTACTTC
>TRBJ2-3|TRBD2|NA|TRBV5-1
CASSLEARGFLPDTQYF
TGCGCCAGCAGCTTGGAGGCGCGGGGGTTTCTCCCAGATACGCAGTATTTT
>TRBJ2-5|NA|once|TRBV5-1
CASSGAETQYF
TGCGCCAGCAGCGGGGCAGAGACCCAGTACTTC
>TRBJ2-5|TRBD2|NA|TRBV7-9
CASTENPRIAGRETQYF
TGTGCCAGCACCGAGAACCCCCGAATAGCGGGTAGAGAGACCCAGTACTTC
>TRBJ1-2|TRBD1|NA|TRBV5-4
CASSLGSGQGAYGYTF
TGTGCCAGCAGCTTGGGTTCCGGACAGGGAGCCTATGGCTACACCTTC
>TRBJ2-4|TRBD2|NA|TRBV7-2
CASSSRGGRNKNIQYF
TGTGCCAGCAGCTCCCGGGGGGGCCGGAACAAAAACATTCAGTACTTC
>TRBJ2-5|NA|NA|TRBV27
CASSLDNSVLETQYF
TGTGCCAGCAGTTTGGATAACAGCGTCCTAGAGACCCAGTACTTC
>TRBJ2-7|NA|NA|TRBV5-1
CASSLGANAYEQYF
TGCGCCAGCAGCTTGGGGGCCAATGCCTACGAGCAGTACTTC
>TRBJ1-4|NA|NA|TRBV4-1
CASSPAGRAYSEKLFF
TGCGCCAGCAGCCCAGCGGGGAGGGCCTATAGTGAAAAACTGTTTTTT
>TRBJ1-3|NA|NA|TRBV19
CASQRDFFSGNTIYF
TGTGCCAGTCAGAGGGACTTTTTCTCTGGAAACACCATATATTTT
>TRBJ2-7|TRBD1|NA|TRBV5-1
CASSPGTVTYEQYF
TGCGCCAGCAGCCCGGGGACAGTTACCTACGAGCAGTACTTC
>TRBJ2-5|NA|NA|TRBV3-1/TRBV3-2
CASSQDWATEGAQYF
TGTGCCAGCAGCCAAGATTGGGCTACGGAAGGTGCCCAGTACTTC
>TRBJ2-7|NA|once|TRBV18
CASSPSQVRSSYEQYF
TGTGCCAGCTCACCATCCCAGGTCAGGAGCTCCTACGAGCAGTACTTC
>TRBJ2-3|TRBD2|NA|TRBV6-2/TRBV6-3
CASSYSTSGGAPDTQYF
TGTGCCAGCAGTTACTCGACTAGCGGGGGGGCCCCAGATACGCAGTATTTT
>TRBJ1-3|NA|NA|TRBV7-2
CASSFRTGNTIYF
TGTGCCAGCAGCTTTCGAACTGGAAACACCATATATTTT
>TRBJ1-6|TRBD1|NA|TRBV6-4
CASSPQPKRTGPDSPLHF
TGTGCCAGCAGTCCCCAACCCAAAAGGACAGGTCCTGATTCACCCCTCCACTTT
>TRBJ2-7|NA|NA|TRBV7-2
CASSLGQDILYEQYF
TGTGCCAGCAGCTTGGGGCAGGACATTCTATACGAGCAGTACTTC